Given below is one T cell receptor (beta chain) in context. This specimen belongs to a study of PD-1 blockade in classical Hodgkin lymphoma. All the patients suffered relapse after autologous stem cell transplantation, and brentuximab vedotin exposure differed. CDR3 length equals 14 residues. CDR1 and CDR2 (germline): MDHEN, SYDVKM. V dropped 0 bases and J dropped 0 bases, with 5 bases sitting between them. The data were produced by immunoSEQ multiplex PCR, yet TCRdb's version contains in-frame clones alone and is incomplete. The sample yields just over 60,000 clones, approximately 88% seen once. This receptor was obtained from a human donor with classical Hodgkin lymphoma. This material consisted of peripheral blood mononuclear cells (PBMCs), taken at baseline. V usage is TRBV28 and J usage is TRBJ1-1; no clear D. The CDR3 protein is CASSLWVLNTEAFF. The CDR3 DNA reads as TGTGCCAGCAGTTTATGGGTACTGAACACTGAAGCTTTCTTT.